This T cell receptor (beta chain) emerged from a study of T cell responses to AZD1222 COVID-19 vaccine. The CDR3 contains 14 residues. CDR1 and CDR2 (germline): SGHRS, YFSETQ. Losses at the gene ends were 0 bases for V and 7 bases for J; bases not matched to a gene: 5. Profiling relied on immunoSEQ multiplex PCR, and the TCRdb table lists in-frame clones only, not all of them. Counted here are approximately 150,000 clones, roughly 92% occurring once; the ten biggest clones make up approximately 1.5%. The sequencing here drew on peripheral blood, taken on day 0 of AZD1222 vaccination. This receptor was taken from an adult in good health. The chain has TRBV5-1 and TRBJ1-2; 8 bases agree with TRBD1. CDR3 DNA: TGCGCCAGCAGCTTGGAGGCAGGGGGCGTTGGCTACACCTTC. It encodes CASSLEAGGVGYTF.